Shown below are 21 T cell receptor beta chains from a single sample sequenced in a study of blood T cells in healthy people across ages. Sample-barcoded 5' priming and a J-beta primer mix drove a second PCR of about 7 to 12 cycles. TCRdb re-analysed the 5' RACE reads in MiXCR, keeping a single row per CDR3 protein. The sample has more than 1,400,000 distinct CDR3 sequences; around two fifths are singletons. Sequencing input: blood. The receptors come from a woman aged 18-29 years in good health.

The chain is built from TRBV7-2 and TRBJ1-2; no clear D. The length of the CDR3 is 15 residues. Between the trimmed V and J ends, which lost 1 base and 2 bases, there was a span of 11 bases. Germline V gene lookup returns CDR1 SGHTA and CDR2 FQGNSA. The CDR3 reads CASSLGRTANYGYTF. The DNA of the CDR3 is TGTGCCAGCAGCTTAGGTCGGACTGCGAACTATGGCTACACCTTC. The full variable domain, its missing parts supplied by reference TRBV7-2 and TRBJ1-2, is GAGVSQSPSNKVTEKGKDVELRCDPISGHTALYWYRQSLGQGLEFLIYFQGNSAPDKSGLPSDRFSAERTGGSVSTLTIQRTQQEDSAVYLCASSLGRTANYGYTFGSGTRLTVV.

This clonotype was counted only a few times. This chain connects TRBV5-1 to TRBJ2-2; D possibly uses TRBD1 or TRBD2 (6 bases each). Germline V lookup: CDR1 SGHRS, CDR2 YFSETQ. The germline V and J ends were trimmed by 5 bases and 3 bases, with 8 bases remaining between them. The length of the CDR3 is 13 residues. CDR3 in DNA: TGCGCCAGCAGGGGGGGCGACACCGGGGAGCTGTTTTTT. It encodes CASRGGDTGELFF.

This clonotype was detected a few times. V is TRBV7-8 and J is TRBJ2-5; D remains ambiguous. The germline V gene has CDR1 SGHVS and CDR2 FQNEAQ. This CDR3 region has 13 residues. V was trimmed by 1 base and J by 5 bases, leaving 8 bases between them. The CDR3 here is CASSLGNLETQYF. DNA for the CDR3: TGTGCCAGCAGCTTAGGGAATTTGGAGACCCAGTACTTC.

This chain's CDR3 is CASSRRSGGATYNEQFF. In nucleotides, the CDR3 is TGTGCCAGCAGTCGCCGTAGCGGGGGGGCGACGTACAATGAGCAGTTCTTC. The chain joins TRBV9 to TRBJ2-1; TRBD2 agrees at 11 bases. V was clipped by 5 bases and J by 4 bases; unmatched bases: 11. The germline gives CDR1 SGDLS, CDR2 YYNGEE. The CDR3 loop spans 17 amino acids.

The chain employs TRBV21-1 and TRBJ1-1. TRBV21-1 is listed as a pseudogene. The CDR3 extends over 19 amino acids. The CDR3 is CASSKGSAAFRKDLAEAFF. CDR3 bases: TGTGCCAGCAGCAAAGGCTCCGCGGCGTTTAGAAAGGACCTAGCTGAAGCTTTCTTT.

V gene TRBV20-1 combines with J gene TRBJ2-5; TRBD1 matches 8 bases. The DNA end is more similar to TRBJ2-7, so the J call may be wrong. Germline V CDR1 and CDR2: DFQATT, SNEGSKA (reference sequence). CDR3 length: 16 amino acids. CDR3 region: CSAKPQGGIIGREQYF. For the CDR3, the DNA is TGCAGTGCTAAGCCACAGGGGGGAATAATCGGGCGCGAGCAGTACTTC.

The V call is TRBV20-1, the J call TRBJ1-5; the D gene is possibly TRBD1 (5 bases). Trimming removed 7 bases from V and 5 bases from J, with 12 bases in between. The CDR3 consists of 12 residues. Germline CDR1 DFQATT, CDR2 SNEGSKA (reference sequence). The CDR3 DNA is TGCAGTGGGGCGTCGGGGGATCAGCCCCAGCATTTT. This translates into CSGASGDQPQHF.

The V call is TRBV3-1, the J call TRBJ2-7; no clear D. Trimming removed 2 bases from V and 2 bases from J, with 10 bases in between. The CDR3 covers 14 residues. The germline V gene has CDR1 LGHDT and CDR2 YNNKEL (reference sequence). CDR3 DNA sequence: TGTGCCAGCAGCCAACTCATCTCGGCCTACGAGCAGTACTTC. This encodes CASSQLISAYEQYF.

This clonotype showed up just a few times. The gene calls are TRBV6-5 and TRBJ2-7; 11 bases agree with TRBD1. The CDR3 is made up of 14 amino acids. Per the germline V gene, CDR1 is MNHEY and CDR2 is SVGAGI. Trimming at V came to 3 bases and at J to 6 bases, leaving 4 bases not matched to a gene. As DNA, the CDR3 is TGTGCCAGCAGTTATAGGGACAGGGGGAGCGAGCAGTACTTC. This translates into CASSYRDRGSEQYF.

This chain links TRBV2 with TRBJ2-7, with a weak D call TRBD2 (5 bases). Per the germline V gene, CDR1 is SNHLY and CDR2 is FYNNEI. Between the trimmed V and J ends, which lost 4 bases and 6 bases, there was a span of 16 bases. CDR3 length: 14 amino acids. CDR3 nucleotides: TGTGCCAGCAGTGGTGGTGCTAACCGGGGCGAGCAGTACTTC. Protein product: CASSGGANRGEQYF.

The CDR3 DNA follows: TGTGCCAGCACCGAGTACGACAGGGGTTCCGGCTATGGCTACACCTTC. This encodes CASTEYDRGSGYGYTF. The gene calls are TRBV18 and TRBJ1-2; 8 nucleotides align to TRBD1. This CDR3 is built from 16 residues. The germline V gene has CDR1 KGHSH and CDR2 LQKENI. Trimming cost V 8 bases and J 4 bases; bases outside gene matches: 15.

CDR3 sequence reads: CASSLVGGQGEKLFF. CDR3 sequence (DNA): TGTGCCAGCAGCTTAGTCGGGGGGCAAGGTGAAAAACTGTTTTTT. The genes are TRBV11-2 and TRBJ1-4; tentative D call: TRBD1 (6 bases). The CDR3 covers 15 residues. The germline V and J ends were trimmed by 1 base and 7 bases, with 13 bases remaining between them. CDR1 and CDR2 (germline): SGHAT, FQNNGV.

The CDR3 nucleotides read TGCAGCGTTCTAAGGAGGGACAGGGGAAGTAGTTGGTTCGTCAATGAGCAGTTCTTC. It translates to CSVLRRDRGSSWFVNEQFF. This rearrangement joins TRBV29-1 to TRBJ2-1; 10 nucleotides agree with TRBD1. The germline V gene encodes CDR1 SQVTM and CDR2 ANQGSEA. There are 19 residues in the CDR3. V shed 5 bases and J 6 bases; nucleotides not matched to a gene: 22.

This chain uses TRBV7-9 with TRBJ1-2; maybe TRBD1 (5 bases). The CDR3 totals 9 residues. Germline CDR1 is SEHNR and CDR2 is FQNEAQ (reference sequence). CDR3 in amino acids: CTAGDGYTF. The CDR3 region has the DNA TGTACAGCGGGGGATGGCTACACCTTC.

A few counts support this clonotype. This chain connects TRBV10-3 to TRBJ2-3; weak D call: TRBD1 (5 bases). Germline V gene sequence: CDR1 ENHRY, CDR2 SYGVKD. The CDR3 has 12 residues. V dropped 8 bases and J dropped 2 bases, with 8 bases sitting between them. The CDR3 loop reads CAIGANTDTQYF. DNA for the CDR3: TGTGCCATCGGGGCCAACACAGATACGCAGTATTTT.

The chain recombines TRBV29-1 with TRBJ2-3; no firm D call. V lost 4 bases, J lost 3 bases, and 14 bases lay in between. The CDR3 is 14 residues long. Germline V CDR1 and CDR2: SQVTM, ANQGSEA. In nucleotides, the CDR3 is TGCAGCGTTGCACAAGGTGCAGTAACAGATACGCAGTATTTT. As protein: CSVAQGAVTDTQYF.

This clonotype was observed a handful of times. This sequence joins TRBV6-1 and TRBJ2-1, with a possible D match to TRBD2 (6 bases). V was pared by 8 bases and J by 13 bases, with 15 bases between. CDR1 is MNHNS, CDR2 SASEGT, per germline. This CDR3 is built from 11 residues. The CDR3 DNA reads TGTGCCAGCGGGGGGAGGCTGGAACAGTTCTTC. Amino acids: CASGGRLEQFF.

J is TRBJ2-1 and V is TRBV20-1; D uncertain. Germline V CDR1 and CDR2: DFQATT, SNEGSKA (reference sequence). V was cut by 3 bases and J by 2 bases, with 11 bases left in between. The CDR3 length is 14 residues. CDR3 residues: CSASGFIPYNEQFF. The CDR3 DNA sequence: TGCAGTGCTAGCGGGTTTATTCCCTACAATGAGCAGTTCTTC.

This rearrangement joins TRBV5-1 to TRBJ2-7; D is undetermined. The ends were cut back, 5 bases at V and 5 bases at J, with 11 bases in the middle. Germline V lookup: CDR1 SGHRS, CDR2 YFSETQ. The CDR3 extends over 12 amino acids. CDR3 in amino acids: CASRQNSDEQYF. The CDR3 DNA follows: TGCGCCAGCAGACAGAATTCAGACGAGCAGTACTTC. The full variable domain, in which reference TRBV5-1 and TRBJ2-7 provide the parts outside the CDR3, is KAGVTQTPRYLIKTRGQQVTLSCSPISGHRSVSWYQQTPGQGLQFLFEYFSETQRNKGNFPGRFSGRQFSNSRSEMNVSTLELGDSALYLCASRQNSDEQYFGPGTRLTVT.

CDR3 in amino acids: CASRTSGRANEQYF. CDR3 DNA sequence: TGTGCCAGCCGGACTAGCGGGAGGGCAAATGAGCAGTACTTC. V usage is TRBV7-2 and J usage is TRBJ2-5; 15 nucleotides agree with TRBD2. Germline CDR1 reads SGHTA; CDR2 reads FQGNSA. V lost 8 bases and J lost 11; bases outside the gene matches: 9. The length of the CDR3 is 14 residues.

The chain recombines TRBV29-1 with TRBJ2-2; either TRBD1 or TRBD2 may fit D (7 bases each). Trimming took 7 bases from V and 4 from J, leaving 19 bases between them. This CDR3 has 15 residues. Germline CDR1 reads SQVTM; CDR2 reads ANQGSEA. The CDR3 is CSAAQGGSFTGELFF. CDR3 nucleotides: TGCAGCGCCGCCCAGGGGGGGAGCTTCACCGGGGAGCTGTTTTTT.